A single TCR beta chain is shown here with its context. Its matching antigen is unknown. Looked up from germline, CDR1 is MGHDK and CDR2 is SYGVNS. The germline V and J ends were trimmed by 5 bases and 1 base, with 11 bases remaining between them. CDR3 length equals 14 residues. The sample belongs to a study of PD-1 blockade in classical Hodgkin lymphoma. At the level of the study: Patients were treated with nivolumab at 3 mg/kg, and this was given intravenously every 2 weeks.

General observations from the study: Diminished baseline TCR diversity has been reported in newly diagnosed patients relative to healthy donors. Partial responders and progressors had significantly lower baseline TCR diversity.

Generated by immunoSEQ multiplex PCR, the TCRdb table keeps only in-frame clones and is missing some. Of approximately 99,000 clones listed, about four fifths are singletons. Relapse was seen in all patients after autologous stem cell transplantation, and brentuximab vedotin exposure was variable. Reported best responses ranged across complete response, partial response or progressive disease. This sequence originates from a human donor with classical Hodgkin lymphoma. The sample was peripheral blood mononuclear cells (PBMCs), taken before the second cycle of nivolumab. This sequence joins TRBV25-1 and TRBJ1-1, with no clear D. CDR3 sequence: CASSLDLPNTEAFF. DNA of the CDR3: TGTGCCAGCAGTCTGGACCTACCGAACACTGAAGCTTTCTTT.